Described below is a single TCR beta chain sequence and its context. This specimen belongs to a study of T-cell reconstitution after alpha-beta-depleted transplantation in children. Unique molecular identifiers were incorporated during preparation of the TCRbeta library. TCRdb re-called the PCR reads with MiXCR, one entry per CDR3 protein. The profile shows about 580,000 distinct CDR3 sequences, 20% to 25% of them singletons. The germline V and J ends were trimmed by 1 base and 2 bases, with 13 bases remaining between them. The CDR3 covers 16 residues. Germline V CDR1 and CDR2: SGHRS, YFSETQ. V gene TRBV5-1 combines with J gene TRBJ2-1, with TRBD1 as a possible D gene (5 bases). Here the sequenced sample was PBMCs, mostly from graft donor cells, taken 360 days after TCRalphabeta/CD19-depleted stem cell transplant. The sequence derives from a boy under two years old who had a stem cell transplant for acute myeloid leukemia, so the T cells may come from the graft donor. The CDR3 is CASSLRVDSTYNEQFF. The CDR3 DNA is TGCGCCAGCAGCTTGAGGGTAGACAGCACCTACAATGAGCAGTTCTTC.